The entry that follows covers one T cell receptor beta chain sequence. As processed by the authors: From reference gene primer amplification, estimates of nucleated cell counts were derived. The table came from immunoSEQ multiplex PCR; TCRdb's copy has only in-frame clones and leaves some out. The D gene and trimming were derived from the DNA, and the V and J assignments and clone size from that table. The table shows about 160,000 clones, with about 92% occurring only once. Germline V lookup: CDR1 KGHSH, CDR2 LQKENI. The CDR3 is 16 residues long. V trimming: 5 bases; J trimming: 6 bases; junction bases outside the gene matches: 13. The data were taken from a study of blood T cell repertoires in COVID-19. In the study overall: Researchers got acute and convalescent COVID-19 samples from the United States, Italy and Spain. T cells, B-cell-depleted T cells, or PBMCs provided the cDNA or gDNA that served as material.

Material for sequencing was peripheral blood. V gene TRBV18 combines with J gene TRBJ1-1, with 9 nucleotides matching TRBD1. The sequence was obtained from a man aged 55 to 70 with active or convalescent COVID-19. CDR3 nucleotides: TGTGCCAGCTCAACACTATCCTCCGGGACAGGGTCTGAAGCTTTCTTT. It yields the protein CASSTLSSGTGSEAFF.